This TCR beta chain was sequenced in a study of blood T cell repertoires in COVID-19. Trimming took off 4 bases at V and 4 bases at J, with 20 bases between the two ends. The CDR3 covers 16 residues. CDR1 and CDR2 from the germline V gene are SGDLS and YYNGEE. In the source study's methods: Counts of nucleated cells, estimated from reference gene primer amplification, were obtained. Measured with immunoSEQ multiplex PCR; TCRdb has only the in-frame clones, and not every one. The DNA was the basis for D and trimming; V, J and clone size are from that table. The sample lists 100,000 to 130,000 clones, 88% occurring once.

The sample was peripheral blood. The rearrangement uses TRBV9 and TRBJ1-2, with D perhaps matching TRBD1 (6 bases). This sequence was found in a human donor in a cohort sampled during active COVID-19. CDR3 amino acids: CASSPTGGGQGYGYTF. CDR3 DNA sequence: TGTGCCAGCAGCCCGACTGGGGGGGGGCAGGGCTATGGCTACACCTTC. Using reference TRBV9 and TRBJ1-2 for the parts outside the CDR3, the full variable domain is DSGVTQTPKHLITATGQRVTLRCSPRSGDLSVYWYQQSLDQGLQFLIQYYNGEERAKGNILERFSAQQFPDLHSELNLSSLELGDSALYFCASSPTGGGQGYGYTFGSGTRLTVV.